The 5 T cell receptor beta chains below all came from one sample that was sequenced in a study of T cells in Graves' hyperthyroidism and ophthalmopathy. The source material, RNA transcripts, was used to amplify TCR beta CDR3 regions. The HTBI primer set served for first-round RT-PCR of the TCR CDR3. A single record per CDR3 protein comes from TCRdb applying MiXCR to the multiplex PCR reads. The sample has under 350,000 distinct CDR3 sequences; 25% are singletons. Input material: blood. These receptors were obtained from a man aged 40-49 years with Graves' hyperthyroidism that later progressed to Graves' ophthalmopathy.

This clonotype was detected many times. J is TRBJ2-2 and V is TRBV6-2 or TRBV6-3; 10 bases align to TRBD2. Per the germline V gene, CDR1 is MNHEY and CDR2 is SVGEGT. The CDR3 totals 20 residues. V trimming: 2 bases; J trimming: 4 bases; junction bases outside the gene matches: 16. Here the CDR3 DNA reads TGTGCCAGCAGTTACGATTGGACTAGCGGCTCCCAAACGGGCACCGGGGAGCTGTTTTTT. Its protein is CASSYDWTSGSQTGTGELFF.

In its sample, this clonotype was seen many times. The V call is TRBV11-2, the J call TRBJ2-7, with D hard to call. The CDR3 spans 15 residues. V dropped 1 base and J dropped 2 bases, with 12 bases sitting between them. Germline CDR1 is SGHAT and CDR2 is FQNNGV. For the CDR3, the DNA is TGTGCCAGCAGCTTAGTTTTTGCAAACACCTACGAGCAGTACTTC. It specifies CASSLVFANTYEQYF.

This clonotype is a singleton in its sample. This chain uses TRBV28 with TRBJ1-1; 8 nucleotides agree with TRBD1. The CDR3 is 14 amino acids. J lost 3 bases, V lost 4 bases, and 4 bases had no gene match. Germline V gene data show CDR1 as MDHEN and CDR2 as SYDVKM. This chain's CDR3 is CASSSDRGYTEAFF. The DNA for the CDR3 is TGTGCCAGCAGTTCAGACAGGGGTTACACTGAAGCTTTCTTT.

This clonotype has ten or more counts. J is TRBJ2-2 and V is TRBV2; D possibly corresponds to TRBD1 (5 bases). Germline lookup yields CDR1 SNHLY and CDR2 FYNNEI. CDR3 size: 16 residues. Trimming took 2 bases from V and 1 from J, leaving 11 bases between them. The CDR3 coding sequence is TGTGCCAGCAGTGAACAAGGGGCTGGGAACACCGGGGAGCTGTTTTTT. Its protein is CASSEQGAGNTGELFF.

This clonotype was recorded at least ten times. The chain links TRBV11-1 to TRBJ2-5; 11 bases match TRBD2. V shed 5 bases and J 5 bases; nucleotides not matched to a gene: 13. The germline V gene has CDR1 SGHAT and CDR2 FQDESV (reference sequence). The CDR3 is 17 residues long. The CDR3 DNA reads TGTGCCAGCAGCCCGAACTTACTAGCGGGAGTGGAGGAGACCCAGTACTTC. Translation gives CASSPNLLAGVEETQYF.